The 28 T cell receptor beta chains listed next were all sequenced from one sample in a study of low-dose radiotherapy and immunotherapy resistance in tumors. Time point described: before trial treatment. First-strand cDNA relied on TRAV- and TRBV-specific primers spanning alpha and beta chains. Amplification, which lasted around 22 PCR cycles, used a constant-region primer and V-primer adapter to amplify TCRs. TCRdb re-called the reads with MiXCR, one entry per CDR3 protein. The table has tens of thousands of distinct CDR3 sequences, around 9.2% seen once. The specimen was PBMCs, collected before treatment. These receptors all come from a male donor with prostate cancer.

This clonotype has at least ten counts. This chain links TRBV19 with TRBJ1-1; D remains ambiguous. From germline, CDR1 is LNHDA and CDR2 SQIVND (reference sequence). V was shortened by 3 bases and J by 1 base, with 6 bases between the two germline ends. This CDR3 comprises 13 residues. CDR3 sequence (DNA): TGTGCCAGTAGTATTCGGACGAACACTGAAGCTTTCTTT. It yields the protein CASSIRTNTEAFF.

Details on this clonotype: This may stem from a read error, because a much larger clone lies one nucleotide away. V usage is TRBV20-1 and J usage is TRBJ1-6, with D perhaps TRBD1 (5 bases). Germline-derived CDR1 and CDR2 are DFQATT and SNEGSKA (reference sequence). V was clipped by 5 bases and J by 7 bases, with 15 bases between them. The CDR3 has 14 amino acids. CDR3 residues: CSADIGGSNSPLHF. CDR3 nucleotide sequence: TGCAGTGCTGACATCGGGGGGAGCAATTCACCCCTCCACTTT.

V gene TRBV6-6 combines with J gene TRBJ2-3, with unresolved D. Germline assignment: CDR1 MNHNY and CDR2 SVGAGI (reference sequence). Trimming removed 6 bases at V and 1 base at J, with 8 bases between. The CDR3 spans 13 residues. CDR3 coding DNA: TGTGCCAGCAGGAACCAGGGCACAGATACGCAGTATTTT. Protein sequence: CASRNQGTDTQYF.

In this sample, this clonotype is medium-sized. In nucleotides, the CDR3 is TGTGCCAGCAGCCAAGAGGACAGCTCCTACAATGAGCAGTTCTTC. Encoded protein: CASSQEDSSYNEQFF. The chain employs TRBV3-1 and TRBJ2-1; TRBD1 might be the D (6 bases). The CDR3 is 15 amino acids. Germline V CDR1 and CDR2: LGHDT, YNNKEL (reference sequence). The ends were cut back, 0 bases at V and 0 bases at J, with 6 bases in the middle.

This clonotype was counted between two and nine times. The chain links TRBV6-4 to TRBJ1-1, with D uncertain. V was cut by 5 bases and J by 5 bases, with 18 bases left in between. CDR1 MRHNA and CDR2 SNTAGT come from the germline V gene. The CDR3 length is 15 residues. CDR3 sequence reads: CASSLETGSGTEAFF. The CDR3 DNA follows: TGTGCCAGCAGTTTAGAGACGGGGAGCGGGACTGAAGCTTTCTTT.

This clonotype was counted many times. CDR3 sequence: CASSLNRMASPLHF. CDR3 in DNA: TGTGCCAGCAGCTTAAACAGGATGGCTTCACCCCTCCACTTT. The chain employs TRBV7-2 and TRBJ1-6; D possibly corresponds to TRBD1 (5 bases). CDR1 and CDR2 from the germline V gene are SGHTA and FQGNSA. With 2 bases removed from V and 9 bases from J, the gap between germline ends came to 11 bases. CDR3 length: 14 amino acids. Looking up the rest from reference TRBV7-2 and TRBJ1-6 gives the full variable domain: GAGVSQSPSNKVTEKGKDVELRCDPISGHTALYWYRQSLGQGLEFLIYFQGNSAPDKSGLPSDRFSAERTGGSVSTLTIQRTQQEDSAVYLCASSLNRMASPLHFGNGTRLTVT.

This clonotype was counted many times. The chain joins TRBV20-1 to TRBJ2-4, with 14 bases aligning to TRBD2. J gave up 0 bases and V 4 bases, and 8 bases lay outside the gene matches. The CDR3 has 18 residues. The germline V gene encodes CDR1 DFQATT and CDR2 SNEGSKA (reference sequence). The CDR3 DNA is TGCAGTGCTACTAGACTAGCGGGAGGGGTACTAGCCAAAAACATTCAGTACTTC. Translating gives CSATRLAGGVLAKNIQYF.

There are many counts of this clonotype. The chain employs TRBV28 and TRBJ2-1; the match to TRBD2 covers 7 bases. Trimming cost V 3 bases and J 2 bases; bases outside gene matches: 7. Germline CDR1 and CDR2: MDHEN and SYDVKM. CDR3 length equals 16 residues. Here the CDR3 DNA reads TGTGCCAGCAGTTTGAGGGAGCGGGAACCCTACAATGAGCAGTTCTTC. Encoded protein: CASSLREREPYNEQFF.

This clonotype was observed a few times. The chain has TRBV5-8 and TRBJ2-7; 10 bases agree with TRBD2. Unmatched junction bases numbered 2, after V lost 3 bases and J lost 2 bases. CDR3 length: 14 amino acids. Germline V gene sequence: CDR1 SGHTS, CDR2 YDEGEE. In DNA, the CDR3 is TGTGCCAGCAGCTCTGGACTAGCGGCCTACGAGCAGTACTTC. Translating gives CASSSGLAAYEQYF.

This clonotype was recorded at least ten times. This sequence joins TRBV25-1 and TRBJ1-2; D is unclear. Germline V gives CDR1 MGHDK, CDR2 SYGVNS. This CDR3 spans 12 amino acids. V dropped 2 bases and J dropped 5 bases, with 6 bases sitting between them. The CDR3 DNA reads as TGTGCCAGCAGTGAACTCAAGTATGGCTACACCTTC. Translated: CASSELKYGYTF.

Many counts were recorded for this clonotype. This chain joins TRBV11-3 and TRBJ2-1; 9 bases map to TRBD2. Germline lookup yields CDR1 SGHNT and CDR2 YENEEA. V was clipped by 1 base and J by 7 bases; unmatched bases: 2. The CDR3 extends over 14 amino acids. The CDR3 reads CASSLASGNNEQFF. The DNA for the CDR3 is TGTGCCAGCAGCTTAGCTAGCGGGAATAATGAGCAGTTCTTC.

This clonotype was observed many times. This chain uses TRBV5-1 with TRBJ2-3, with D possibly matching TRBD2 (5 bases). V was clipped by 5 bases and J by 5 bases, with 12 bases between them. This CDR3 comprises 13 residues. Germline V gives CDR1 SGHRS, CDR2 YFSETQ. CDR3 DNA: TGCGCCAGCAGTACCGGGAATCGAGATACGCAGTATTTT. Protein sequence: CASSTGNRDTQYF.

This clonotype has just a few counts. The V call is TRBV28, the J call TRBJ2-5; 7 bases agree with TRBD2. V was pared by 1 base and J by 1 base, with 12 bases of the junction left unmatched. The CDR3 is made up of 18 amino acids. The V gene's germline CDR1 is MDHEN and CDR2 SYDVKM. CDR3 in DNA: TGTGCCAGCAGTTTATTTGGGGCATATGGGGGGGTCCAAGAGACCCAGTACTTC. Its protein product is CASSLFGAYGGVQETQYF.

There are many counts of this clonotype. CDR3 nucleotide sequence: TGTGCCTGGAGTGCCAAGGGACTAGCAATCAATGAGCAGTTCTTC. Translation: CAWSAKGLAINEQFF. This chain joins TRBV30 and TRBJ2-1, with 9 bases fitting TRBD2. The V gene end was trimmed by 1 base and the J gene end by 6 bases; junction bases not matched to a gene: 7. This CDR3 comprises 15 residues. Germline CDR1 is GTSNPN and CDR2 is SVGIG (reference sequence).

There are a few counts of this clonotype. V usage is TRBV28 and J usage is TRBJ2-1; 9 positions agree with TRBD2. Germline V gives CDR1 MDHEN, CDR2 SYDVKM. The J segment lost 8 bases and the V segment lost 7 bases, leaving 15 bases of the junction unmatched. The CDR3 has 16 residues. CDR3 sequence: CASTQGLAGGEDEQFF. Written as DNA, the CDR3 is TGTGCCAGCACCCAAGGACTGGCGGGAGGGGAGGATGAGCAGTTCTTC.

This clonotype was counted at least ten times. For the CDR3, the DNA is TGCGCCAGCAGCCAACTCACCGGGAGGGTACTCGGGGAGCTGTTTTTT. Amino acids: CASSQLTGRVLGELFF. The V and J genes are TRBV4-3 and TRBJ2-2; 8 bases map to TRBD2. The CDR3 consists of 16 residues. The V gene end was trimmed by 2 bases and the J gene end by 7 bases; junction bases not matched to a gene: 9. Germline CDR1 reads LGHNA; CDR2 reads YSLEER.

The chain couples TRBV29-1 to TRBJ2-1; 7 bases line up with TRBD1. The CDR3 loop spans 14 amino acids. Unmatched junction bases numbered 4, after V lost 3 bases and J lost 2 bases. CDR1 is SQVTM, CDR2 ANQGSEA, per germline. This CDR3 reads CSVEEDRPYNEQFF. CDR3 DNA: TGCAGCGTTGAGGAGGACAGGCCCTACAATGAGCAGTTCTTC.

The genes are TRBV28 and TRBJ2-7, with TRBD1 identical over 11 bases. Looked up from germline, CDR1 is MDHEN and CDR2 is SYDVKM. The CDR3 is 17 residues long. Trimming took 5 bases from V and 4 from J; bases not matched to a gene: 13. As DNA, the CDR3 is TGTGCCAGCAGTACGAGCCGGGGACAGGGGGTAGGGTACGAGCAGTACTTC. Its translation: CASSTSRGQGVGYEQYF.

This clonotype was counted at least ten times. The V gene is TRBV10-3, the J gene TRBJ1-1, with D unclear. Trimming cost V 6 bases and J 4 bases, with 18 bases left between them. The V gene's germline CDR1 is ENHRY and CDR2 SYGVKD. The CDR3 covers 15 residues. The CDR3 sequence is CAISDPQSRLTEAFF. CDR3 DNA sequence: TGTGCCATCAGCGACCCACAATCCAGGCTCACTGAAGCTTTCTTT.

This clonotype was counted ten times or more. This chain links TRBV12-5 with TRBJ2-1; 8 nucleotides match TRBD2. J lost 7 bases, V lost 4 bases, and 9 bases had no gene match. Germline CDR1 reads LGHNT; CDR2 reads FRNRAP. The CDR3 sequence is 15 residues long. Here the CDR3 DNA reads TGTGCTAGTGGTTCGCAGGGACTAGGGGGGAATGAGCAGTTCTTC. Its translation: CASGSQGLGGNEQFF.

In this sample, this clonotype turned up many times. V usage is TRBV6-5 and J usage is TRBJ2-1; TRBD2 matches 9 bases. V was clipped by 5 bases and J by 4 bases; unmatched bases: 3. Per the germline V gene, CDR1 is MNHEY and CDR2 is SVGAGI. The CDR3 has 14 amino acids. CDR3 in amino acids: CASSRTSEYNEQFF. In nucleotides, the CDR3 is TGTGCCAGCAGTCGGACTAGCGAGTACAATGAGCAGTTCTTC.

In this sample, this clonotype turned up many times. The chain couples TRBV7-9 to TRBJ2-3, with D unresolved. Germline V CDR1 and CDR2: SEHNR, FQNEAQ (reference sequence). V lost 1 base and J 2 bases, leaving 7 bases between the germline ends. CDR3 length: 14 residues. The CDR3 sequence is CASSLEGNTDTQYF. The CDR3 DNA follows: TGTGCCAGCAGCTTAGAGGGCAACACAGATACGCAGTATTTT.

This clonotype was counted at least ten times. CDR3 protein: CASSYDRVGYTF. CDR3 nucleotide sequence: TGTGCCAGCAGTTATGACAGGGTTGGCTACACCTTC. The V and J genes are TRBV27 and TRBJ1-2; TRBD1 aligns across 7 bases. Unmatched junction bases numbered 3, after V lost 4 bases and J lost 7 bases. The CDR3 has 12 amino acids. Germline V CDR1 and CDR2: MNHEY, SMNVEV (reference sequence).

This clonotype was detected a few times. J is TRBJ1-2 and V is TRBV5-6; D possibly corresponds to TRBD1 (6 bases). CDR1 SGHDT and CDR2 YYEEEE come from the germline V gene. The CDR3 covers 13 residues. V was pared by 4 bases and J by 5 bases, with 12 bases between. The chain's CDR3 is CASSPGGPYGYTF. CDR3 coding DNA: TGTGCCAGCAGCCCCGGGGGGCCTTATGGCTACACCTTC. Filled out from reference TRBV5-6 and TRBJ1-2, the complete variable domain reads DAGVTQSPTHLIKTRGQQVTLRCSPKSGHDTVSWYQQALGQGPQFIFQYYEEEERQRGNFPDRFSGHQFPNYSSELNVNALLLGDSALYLCASSPGGPYGYTFGSGTRLTVV.

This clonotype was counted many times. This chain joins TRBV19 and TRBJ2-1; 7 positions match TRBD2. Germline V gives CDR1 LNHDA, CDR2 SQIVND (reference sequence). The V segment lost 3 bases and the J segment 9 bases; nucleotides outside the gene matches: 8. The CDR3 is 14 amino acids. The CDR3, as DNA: TGTGCCAGTAGTATGCGGGAGAAAGGGAGTGAGCAGTTCTTC. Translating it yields CASSMREKGSEQFF.

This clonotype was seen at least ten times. The CDR3 spells CASTNSGTTKNIQYF. Here the CDR3 DNA reads TGTGCCAGCACTAATAGCGGGACAACCAAAAACATTCAGTACTTC. This chain connects TRBV28 to TRBJ2-4; 8 bases agree with TRBD2. Trimming took 7 bases from V and 2 from J; bases not matched to a gene: 7. Germline V CDR1 and CDR2: MDHEN, SYDVKM. The CDR3 covers 15 residues.

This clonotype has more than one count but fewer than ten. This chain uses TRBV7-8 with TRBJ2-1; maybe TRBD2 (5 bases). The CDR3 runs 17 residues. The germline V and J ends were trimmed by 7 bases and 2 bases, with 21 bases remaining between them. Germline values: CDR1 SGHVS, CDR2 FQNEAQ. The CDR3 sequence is CASKPITVSRAYNEQFF. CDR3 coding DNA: TGTGCCAGCAAACCCATAACCGTGTCGCGGGCCTACAATGAGCAGTTCTTC.

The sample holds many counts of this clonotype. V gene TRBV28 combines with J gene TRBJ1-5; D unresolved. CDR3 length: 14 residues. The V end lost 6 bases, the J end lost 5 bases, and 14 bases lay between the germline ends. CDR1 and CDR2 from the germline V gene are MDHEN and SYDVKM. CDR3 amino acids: CASSPYGDYQPQHF. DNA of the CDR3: TGTGCCAGCAGCCCCTATGGGGATTATCAGCCCCAGCATTTT.